The following is a T cell receptor (beta chain) sequence with its context. Its antigen is not known. Within the sample, other DNA sequences also encode this same CDR3. The investigators split CD4+ cells into a CD45RA+ naive subset and a CD45RA-negative memory subset. The repertoire was sequenced with immunoSEQ multiplex PCR; TCRdb's copy has only in-frame clones and lacks some. The repertoire holds more than 2 million clones, with 90% to 97% as singletons. The sample comes from a study of shared clonotypes between healthy human individuals. Study in general: There were three CD4 naive, three CD4 memory, two CD8 naive and one CD8 memory plates per donor.

CDR3 size: 15 residues. Trimming took 1 base from V and 1 from J, leaving 9 bases between them. Per germline, CDR1 KGHSH and CDR2 LQKENI. Findings and limits, study-wide: Generally, estimated richness proved larger in naive subsets than it did in memory subsets.

The source of this sequence is a young man in good health. Input material: naive CD4+ T cells sorted from blood. Sample subset: CD45RA+ positively selected. V usage is TRBV18 and J usage is TRBJ2-3; D is uncertain. For the CDR3, the DNA is TGTGCCAGCTCACCACGGGCAGCAGGCACAGATACGCAGTATTTT. Protein sequence: CASSPRAAGTDTQYF.